This T cell receptor (beta chain) emerged from a study of shared clonotypes between healthy human individuals. The assay was immunoSEQ multiplex PCR, and TCRdb's table has in-frame clones only and misses some. Of roughly 1,600,000 clones listed, about 98.5% are singletons. V lost 4 bases to trimming and J lost 9 bases; unmatched junction nucleotides: 15. The CDR3 loop spans 15 amino acids. Germline V gene sequence: CDR1 SQVTM, CDR2 ANQGSEA. Sequencing input: naive CD4+ T cells sorted from blood. Subset noted: CD45RA+ positively selected. This sequence was found in a man between 25 and 39 years old in good health. This chain uses TRBV29-1 with TRBJ2-1, with TRBD2 matching over 7 bases. Written as DNA, the CDR3 is TGCAGCGTTGTGGGGGGGGACGTCCGAGAGGTTGAGCAGTTCTTC. This encodes CSVVGGDVREVEQFF.